This T cell receptor beta chain stems from a study of cytomegalovirus exposure and HLA in healthy donors. For the study at large: The same platform used for the approximately 700 first-cohort repertoires was also used for the roughly 120 validation repertoires, as a later analysis reported.

This CDR3 is 15 amino acids long. Per germline, CDR1 SEHNR and CDR2 FQNEAQ (reference sequence). V was pared by 3 bases and J by 5 bases, with 16 bases between. Regarding this clone: The antigen is not known.

Sequenced by immunoSEQ multiplex PCR; TCRdb stores in-frame clones only, minus some. The sample shows about 140,000 clones, roughly 89% of them seen only once. The roughly 120-subject validation cohort, separate from the 666-subject first cohort, included the donors. Study findings and constraints: Researchers catalogued roughly 150 TCR beta chains as cytomegalovirus-associated.

The V call is TRBV7-9, the J call TRBJ1-2; TRBD1 might be the D (5 bases). The origin of this receptor is a man younger than 35 in good health and CMV-seropositive. Sequencing input: PBMCs. CDR3 protein: CASSFFNQGEYGYTF. The CDR3 DNA reads TGTGCCAGCAGCTTTTTCAATCAGGGCGAGTATGGCTACACCTTC. The full variable domain, in which reference TRBV7-9 and TRBJ1-2 provide the parts outside the CDR3, is DTGVSQNPRHKITKRGQNVTFRCDPISEHNRLYWYRQTLGQGPEFLTYFQNEAQLEKSRLLSDRFSAERPKGSFSTLEIQRTEQGDSAMYLCASSFFNQGEYGYTFGSGTRLTVV.